The entry below gives a single T cell receptor (beta chain) sequence along with its context. Its specificity is not known. Cells that were CD45RO-CCR7+CD27+CD95- constituted naive CD8+ T cells. CDR3 length: 15 amino acids. Germline CDR1 reads SGHDT; CDR2 reads YYEEEE. The data are from a study of CXCR3-negative and CXCR3-positive naive CD8 T cells. Whole-study findings and limits: CXCR3 expression dropped partially after cryopreservation, and most assays relied on fresh PBMCs. TRB CDR3 hydrophobicity was greater in CXCR3-positive naive cells than in CXCR3-negative naive cells.

The authors made the TRB cDNA libraries by 5' RACE using UMI labels. TCRdb reprocessed the 5' RACE reads; each CDR3 protein has one entry and no DNA is given. The sample has about 130,000 distinct CDR3 sequences. The sequenced sample was naive CXCR3+ CD8+ T cells from blood. The subset was: CD45RO-CCR7+CD27+CD95- naive CD8+ T cells expressing CXCR3 (TNR3+). The clonotype was recovered from a human donor in good health. Some clones in this sample may be carry-over from other donors' samples. The gene calls are TRBV5-6 and TRBJ2-3; TCRdb returns TRBD2, unconfirmable since there is no DNA. The chain's CDR3 is CASSLGLQYTDTQYF.